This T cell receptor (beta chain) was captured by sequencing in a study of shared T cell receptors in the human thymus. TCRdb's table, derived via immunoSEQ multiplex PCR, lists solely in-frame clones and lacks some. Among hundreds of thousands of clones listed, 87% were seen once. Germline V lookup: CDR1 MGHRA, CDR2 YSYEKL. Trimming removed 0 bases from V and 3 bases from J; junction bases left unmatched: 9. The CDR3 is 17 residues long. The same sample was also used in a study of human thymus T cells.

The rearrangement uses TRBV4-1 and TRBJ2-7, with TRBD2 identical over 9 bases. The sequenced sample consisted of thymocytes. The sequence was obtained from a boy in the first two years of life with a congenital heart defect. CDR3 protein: CASSQDAGGVYLYEQYF. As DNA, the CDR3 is TGCGCCAGCAGCCAAGACGCGGGGGGGGTGTACCTCTACGAGCAGTACTTC.